One TCR beta chain is described in this entry. The germline V gene encodes CDR1 SNHLY and CDR2 FYNNEI. The CDR3 has 15 residues. Trimming left V 0 bases short and J 4 bases short, with 12 bases between. These data are taken from a study of spatial heterogeneity in lung cancer. Study information: Available follow-up PBMC samples, collected a median of around 23 months post-resection, were sequenced. The mean occurrence of each unique TCR and UMI combination in raw reads exceeded 8.5.

Carried by each TCR cDNA molecule was a unique molecular identifier. TCRdb recomputed calls from the 5' RACE reads with MiXCR, one row per CDR3 protein. Of roughly 99,000 distinct CDR3 sequences listed, just under 20% were seen once; the top ten hold 20% to 25%. The time point denotes: blood at routine non-recurrence follow-up after resection. Tumor, nontumor lung or frozen PBMC supplied whole RNA, sequenced without sorting. This receptor was obtained from a male donor with early-stage non-small cell lung cancer. Here the sequenced sample was PBMCs, taken at follow-up. This rearrangement joins TRBV2 to TRBJ1-2; D is undetermined. This CDR3 is CASSEAPRAGYGYTF. The CDR3 bases are TGTGCCAGCAGTGAAGCCCCGAGGGCTGGCTATGGCTACACCTTC.